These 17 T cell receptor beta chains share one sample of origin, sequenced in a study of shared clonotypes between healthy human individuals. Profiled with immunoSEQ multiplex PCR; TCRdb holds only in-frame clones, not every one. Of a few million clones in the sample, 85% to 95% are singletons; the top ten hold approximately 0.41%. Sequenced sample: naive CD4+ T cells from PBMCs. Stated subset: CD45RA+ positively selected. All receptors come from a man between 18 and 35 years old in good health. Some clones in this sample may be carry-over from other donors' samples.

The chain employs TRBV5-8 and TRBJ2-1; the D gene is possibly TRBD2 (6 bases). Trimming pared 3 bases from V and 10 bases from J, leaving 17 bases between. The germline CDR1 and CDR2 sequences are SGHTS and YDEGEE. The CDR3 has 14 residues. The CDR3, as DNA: TGTGCCAGCAGCTCCCCCCCGACTAGTTGGGAGCAGTTCTTC. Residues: CASSSPPTSWEQFF.

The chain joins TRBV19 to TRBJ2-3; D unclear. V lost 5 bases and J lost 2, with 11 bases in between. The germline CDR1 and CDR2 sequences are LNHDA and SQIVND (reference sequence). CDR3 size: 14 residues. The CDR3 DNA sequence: TGTGCCAGTAGTCAACGACTTATCACAGATACGCAGTATTTT. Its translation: CASSQRLITDTQYF.

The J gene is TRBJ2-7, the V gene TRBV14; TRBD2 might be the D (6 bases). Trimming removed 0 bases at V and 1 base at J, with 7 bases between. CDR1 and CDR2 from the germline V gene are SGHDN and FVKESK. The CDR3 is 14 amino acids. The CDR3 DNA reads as TGTGCCAGCAGCCAAGACGCGGGATCCTACGAGCAGTACTTC. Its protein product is CASSQDAGSYEQYF.

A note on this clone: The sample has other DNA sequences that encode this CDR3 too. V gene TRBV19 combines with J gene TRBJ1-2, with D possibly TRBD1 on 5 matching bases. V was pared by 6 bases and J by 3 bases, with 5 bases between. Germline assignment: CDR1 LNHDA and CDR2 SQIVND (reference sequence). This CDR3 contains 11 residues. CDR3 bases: TGTGCCAGTAGCAGGGACTATGGCTACACCTTC. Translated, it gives CASSRDYGYTF.

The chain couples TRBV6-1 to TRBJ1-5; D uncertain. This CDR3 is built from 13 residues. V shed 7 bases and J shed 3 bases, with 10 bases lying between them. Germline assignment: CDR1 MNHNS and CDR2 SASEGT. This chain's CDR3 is CASMGVLNQPQHF. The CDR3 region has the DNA TGTGCCAGCATGGGAGTTCTCAATCAGCCCCAGCATTTT.

The CDR3 DNA is TGTGCCAGCAGCTGGGCAGGGAGCTCCTACAATGAGCAGTTCTTC. Protein: CASSWAGSSYNEQFF. The chain uses TRBV7-9 and TRBJ2-1; tentatively, D is TRBD1 or TRBD2 (5 bases each). The V gene's germline CDR1 is SEHNR and CDR2 FQNEAQ (reference sequence). V lost 4 bases and J lost 0, with 10 bases in between. The CDR3 has 15 residues.

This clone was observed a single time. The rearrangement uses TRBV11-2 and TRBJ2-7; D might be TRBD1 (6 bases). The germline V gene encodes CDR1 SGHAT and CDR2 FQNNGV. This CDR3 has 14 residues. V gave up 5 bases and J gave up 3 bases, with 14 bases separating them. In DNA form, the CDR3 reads TGTGCCAGCAGCAATAGGGGGACGTACTACGAGCAGTACTTC. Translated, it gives CASSNRGTYYEQYF.

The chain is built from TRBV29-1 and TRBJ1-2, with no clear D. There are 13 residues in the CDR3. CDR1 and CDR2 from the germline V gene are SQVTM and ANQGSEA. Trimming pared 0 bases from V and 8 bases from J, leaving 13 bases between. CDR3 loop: CSVEDVRLRGYTF. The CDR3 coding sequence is TGCAGCGTTGAAGACGTTCGGCTTCGAGGCTACACCTTC.

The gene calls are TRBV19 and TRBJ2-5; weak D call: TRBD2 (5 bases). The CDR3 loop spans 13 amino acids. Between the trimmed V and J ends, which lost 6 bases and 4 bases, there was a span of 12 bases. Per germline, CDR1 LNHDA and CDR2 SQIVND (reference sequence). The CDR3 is CASRTGNGETQYF. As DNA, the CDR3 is TGTGCCAGTAGGACGGGGAACGGAGAGACCCAGTACTTC.

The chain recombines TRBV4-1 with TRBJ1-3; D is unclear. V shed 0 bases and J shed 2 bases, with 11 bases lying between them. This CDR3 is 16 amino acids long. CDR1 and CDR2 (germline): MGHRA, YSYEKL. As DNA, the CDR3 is TGCGCCAGCAGCCAAGATTGGGGTAGGGCTGGAAACACCATATATTTT. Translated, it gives CASSQDWGRAGNTIYF.

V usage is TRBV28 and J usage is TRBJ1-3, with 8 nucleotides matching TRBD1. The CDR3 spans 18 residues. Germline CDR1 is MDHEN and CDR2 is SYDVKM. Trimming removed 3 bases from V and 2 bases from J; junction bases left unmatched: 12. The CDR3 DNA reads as TGTGCCAGCAGTTTGTACAGGGGGGCCCTAGGCGCTGGAAACACCATATATTTT. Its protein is CASSLYRGALGAGNTIYF. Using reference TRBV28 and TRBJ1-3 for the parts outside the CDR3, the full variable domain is DVKVTQSSRYLVKRTGEKVFLECVQDMDHENMFWYRQDPGLGLRLIYFSYDVKMKEKGDIPEGYSVSREKKERFSLILESASTNQTSMYLCASSLYRGALGAGNTIYFGEGSWLTVV.

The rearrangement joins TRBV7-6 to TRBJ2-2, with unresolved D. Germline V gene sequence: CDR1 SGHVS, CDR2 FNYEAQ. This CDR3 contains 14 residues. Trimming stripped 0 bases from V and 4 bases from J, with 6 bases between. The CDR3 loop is CASSLAYFTGELFF. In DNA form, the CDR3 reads TGTGCCAGCAGCTTAGCGTATTTCACCGGGGAGCTGTTTTTT. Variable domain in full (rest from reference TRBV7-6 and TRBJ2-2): GAGVSQSPRYKVTKRGQDVALRCDPISGHVSLYWYRQALGQGPEFLTYFNYEAQQDKSGLPNDRFSAERPEGSISTLTIQRTEQRDSAMYRCASSLAYFTGELFFGEGSRLTVL.

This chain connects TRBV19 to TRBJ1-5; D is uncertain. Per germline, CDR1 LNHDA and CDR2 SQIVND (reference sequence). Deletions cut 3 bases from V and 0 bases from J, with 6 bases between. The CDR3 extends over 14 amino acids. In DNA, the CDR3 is TGTGCCAGTAGTATCTGGGATAGCAATCAGCCCCAGCATTTT. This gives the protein CASSIWDSNQPQHF.

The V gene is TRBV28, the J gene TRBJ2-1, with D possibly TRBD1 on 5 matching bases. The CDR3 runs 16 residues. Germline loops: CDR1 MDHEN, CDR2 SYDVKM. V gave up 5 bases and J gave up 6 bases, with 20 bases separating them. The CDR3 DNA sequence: TGTGCCAGCAGTCCCCCTGGGGCCCGATCGAGCAATGAGCAGTTCTTC. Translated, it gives CASSPPGARSSNEQFF. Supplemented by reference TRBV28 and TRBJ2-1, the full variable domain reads DVKVTQSSRYLVKRTGEKVFLECVQDMDHENMFWYRQDPGLGLRLIYFSYDVKMKEKGDIPEGYSVSREKKERFSLILESASTNQTSMYLCASSPPGARSSNEQFFGPGTRLTVL.

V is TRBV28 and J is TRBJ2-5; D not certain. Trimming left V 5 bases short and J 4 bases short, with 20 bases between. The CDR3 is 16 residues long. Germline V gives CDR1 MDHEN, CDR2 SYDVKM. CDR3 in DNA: TGTGCCAGCAGTATATTGAAAATTGGGTTCGGAGAGACCCAGTACTTC. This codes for CASSILKIGFGETQYF.

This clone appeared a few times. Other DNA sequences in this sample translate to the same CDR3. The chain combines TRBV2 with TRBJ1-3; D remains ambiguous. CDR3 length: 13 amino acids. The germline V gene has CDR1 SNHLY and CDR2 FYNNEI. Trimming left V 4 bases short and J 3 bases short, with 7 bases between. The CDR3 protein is CASSGPGGNTIYF. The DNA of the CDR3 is TGTGCCAGCAGTGGTCCGGGTGGAAACACCATATATTTT.

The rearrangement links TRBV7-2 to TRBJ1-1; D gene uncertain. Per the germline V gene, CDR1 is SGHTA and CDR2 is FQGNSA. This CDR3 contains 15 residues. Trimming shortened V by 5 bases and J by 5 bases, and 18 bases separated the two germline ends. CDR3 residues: CASSPAWTSGTEAFF. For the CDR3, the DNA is TGTGCCAGCAGCCCCGCTTGGACCTCGGGGACTGAAGCTTTCTTT.